This T cell receptor beta chain appears in the sequencing data of a study of cytomegalovirus exposure and HLA in healthy donors (dated by TCRdb to 2016 to 2017). About the full investigation: In an earlier analysis of 550 to 750 of the donors, about 260 Gb of sequence data and 100 million or so unique TCR beta sequences from about 190 million T cells were reported. About 280 gigabases of sequencing data and around 85 million unique TCR sequences made up an early release that covered over 550 HLA-typed donors. Of the 300 to 400 genotyped donors, over 70% fell in the genetic ancestry cluster associated with self-reported Caucasian donors. The aim of the study was to test whether cataloging public T cell receptors could identify signatures of past pathogen exposure. The T cell repertoires of several hundred subjects were profiled by immunosequencing and related to cytomegalovirus serostatus. In addition to the first cohort of several hundred subjects, a separate validation cohort of some 120 different subjects was used. High-throughput TCR immunosequencing, statistical association of individual TCRs with disease status, and machine learning were combined to predict cytomegalovirus infection status. In a later analysis, previously published TCR beta repertoires from 600 to 850 donors were re-analyzed and high-resolution HLA genotyping was added so that TCR occurrence patterns could be studied. Rather than using new phenotypic data, the later analysis identified candidate immune exposures from TCR beta sequences and from how often those sequences occurred across donors. In an earlier analysis of roughly 580 of the donors, high-throughput TCR beta sequencing was used to judge whether each TCR beta V gene segment behaved as functional or pseudogenic. Donor age, sex, ethnicity and CMV serostatus were compiled alongside the repertoire data. A later genetic analysis used genome-wide SNP genotypes for 398 of the 666 donors, treating that subset as a discovery cohort. All discovery cohort repertoires had been generated using a single sequencing platform. Class I and class II HLA loci were covered by the typing at four-digit resolution. Typing coverage varied by locus: about 620-640 donors for A, B, C, DRB1 and DQB1; roughly 520 for DQA1; nearly 610 for DPA1; approximately 490 for DPB1. Roughly 5 DR-DQ haplotypes were treated as single units for association and clustering because of strong linkage in the cohort. Across some 400 genotyped donors of the cohort, an average of approximately 240,000 unique TCR beta nucleotide sequences per donor were sequenced, and 15% to 20% of those sequences were non-productive. Results and caveats for the whole study, not just this receptor: Because some donors lacked HLA typing at each locus, the association tests relied only on the typed subset. In this cohort, only TCR beta chains were sequenced, and detectable features were limited by the absence of alpha or paired-chain data. Because counts were too low, some 16 rarely observed V segments, including chromosome 9 orphons, were excluded from the earlier analysis of 587 of the donors. Specific HLA alleles were associated with roughly 16,000 TCR beta sequences at a false discovery rate of 0.05 in a later analysis. According to a later analysis, most CMV-associated TCR beta chains appeared to be HLA-restricted, and the HLA associations seemed to be driven largely by CMV exposure. While some public TCRs were present in many individuals, most TCR sequences turned up only very rarely across donors. In both the original and validation cohorts, the classifier was reported to diagnose cytomegalovirus status with high specificity and sensitivity. In an earlier analysis of several hundred of the donors, most TCR beta V segments were observed in productive rearrangements about 87% or about 30% of the time, broadly matching IMGT annotations. Linkage disequilibrium might explain the correlated functional status among segregating V segments, but an unknown experimental factor could not be ruled out. The study gave a list of 150 to 200 TCR beta chains associated with cytomegalovirus. A later analysis found that HLA-associated TCR beta chains were more clonally expanded and had lower generation probabilities than equally common non-associated chains. A cluster of highly shared sequence variants was judged likely to be a technical artifact of the sequencing pipeline. Assigning TCR associations to individual alleles was difficult when HLA alleles, especially DR and DQ, strongly co-occurred. A further reported finding was that TCR beta sequences accurately predicted the HLA-A and HLA-B alleles for most subjects in the first cohort. The authors suggested that the approach could potentially be generalized to other disease states and immunological phenotypes. A later analysis found that TCR association rates varied across HLA loci, with DRB1 alleles showing the most associated TCRs and HLA-C alleles the fewest. Compared with the 666-donor mean, donors in an Asian-associated ancestry cluster had fewer N-insertions in productive TCRs, according to a later genetic analysis. In a later analysis, several top co-occurrence clusters were reported to appear linked to parvovirus B19, influenza, CMV and Epstein-Barr virus. Presence/absence analyses assumed roughly uniform sequencing depth across donors, an assumption that may not hold. In a later genetic analysis, a missense DCLRE1C variant was associated with V-gene and J-gene trimming of TCR beta chains, and the association was replicated in an independent cohort. In vitro tests confirmed that a few of the cytomegalovirus-associated TCR beta chains recognize cytomegalovirus antigens. Immune exposure information for the cohort was limited to CMV serostatus.

In total, more than 500 healthy bone marrow donors made up the cohort. All cohort members were sampled while nominally healthy, although unrecorded immune exposures were likely present. The donor tested CMV seropositive, placing the donor among the roughly 300 seropositive members of the cohort. Each donor provided a peripheral blood sample, and peripheral blood mononuclear cells were used for TCR beta sequencing. The Qiagen DNeasy Blood Extraction Kit was used to extract genomic DNA from the blood cell samples. The library was obtained by the immunoSEQ multiplex PCR assay. For the multiplex PCR, a mixture combining 60 forward primers for TCR Vbeta segments and 13 reverse primers for TCR Jbeta segments was used. Amplification of the CDR3 region of rearranged TCR beta genes was performed with a multiplex PCR assay on genomic DNA. On the Illumina HiSeq System, the amplified TCR beta libraries were sequenced as 87-base-pair reads. On the authors' methods: In a later analysis, tens of millions of unique TCR beta chains were counted across the 500 to 850 repertoires, and roughly 11 million of these chains were shared by at least two donors. Raw reads were error-corrected and collapsed into unique sequences with a nearest-neighbor algorithm that merged closely related sequences to remove PCR and sequencing errors. CDR3 sequences were aligned to IMGT reference sequences to assign V, D and J gene segments. For a sequence to be retained, a match of at least six nucleotides to both a V gene segment and a J gene segment was required. A rearrangement was called productive if the CDR3 had no stop codons and remained in frame with V and J, and every other rearrangement was called non-productive. Following IMGT convention, CDR3 was defined as the stretch from the second conserved V-encoded cysteine up to the conserved J-encoded phenylalanine. The earlier analysis of a few hundred of the donors excluded any sequence lacking an unambiguous match to a single V gene segment. In an earlier analysis of about 590 of the donors, a V segment was called functional when productive rearrangements were above 56.7%, and segregating when the standard deviation between donors exceeded 5%. A statistical classification framework was built to diagnose cytomegalovirus status from the catalog of TCR beta chain sequences. In a later analysis, TCR nucleotide sequences were compared against IMGT/GENE-DB human TR gene sequences so that V and J genes could be assigned. The TCRdist pipeline was used in a later analysis to assign CDR3 sequences and most-parsimonious VDJ recombination scenarios. In a later analysis, every TCR beta chain was defined by the combination of its CDR3 amino acid sequence and its V-gene family, and reads without a unique V-gene family were dropped. As a way to deal with suspected cross-contamination and a sequencing artifact, a later analysis dropped hundreds of nucleotide sequences that were highly shared and had low generation probability. In a later analysis, a clonal expansion index for each public chain was calculated from normalized within-repertoire ranks of inferred template counts. A later analysis computed generation probabilities with a VDJ recombination model fitted to out-of-frame rearrangements, and checked the results against IGoR. A later analysis scored TCR-TCR, TCR-HLA and TCR-CMV co-occurrence with hypergeometric tests, applying a repertoire-size bias correction to TCR pairs. In a later analysis, false discovery rates were estimated by permuting HLA or CMV assignments 20 times. In a later analysis, co-occurring TCRs were grouped using DBSCAN, and TCRdist sequence similarity was added for clustering within HLA-allele-positive subsets. For co-occurrence clustering, repertoires with fewer than 30,000 or more than 120,000 public chains were excluded, along with roughly 5 repertoires with anomalous nucleotide sharing. Sourced from immuneACCESS, this table was stored by TCRdb with only in-frame sequences that have V and J called. A share of the clones is absent; for the studies checked, an unresolved V gene accounts for under half, and the remainder has no known explanation. V and J calls plus clone size are reproduced from that table; the DNA served to infer D and trimming. The sample has over 150,000 clones on record, 68% of them singletons. The leading ten clones occupy less than 3.5% of the sample.

This clone was recorded a few times. No antigen is known for it. Base quality data are lacking; no much larger clone is found one base away. Specimen: PBMCs. The TCR was taken from a woman between 40 and 55 years old in good health and CMV-seropositive.

The CDR3 here reads CASSPRTGVYGYTF. The bases read TGTGCCAGCAGCCCACGGACAGGGGTCTATGGCTACACCTTC. The rearranged segments are TRBV11-2 and TRBJ1-2; TRBD1 aligns with 9 central bases. Germline trimming: 5 bases from V, 4 bases from J; junction bases outside gene matches: 5. The germline V gene sets CDR1 to SGHAT and CDR2 to FQNNGV. The cysteine opens and the phenylalanine closes a CDR3 of 14 amino acids. Kept here is only the CDR3 DNA, which spans 42 bases and is read in frame from base 1.